This T cell receptor (beta chain) was sequenced for a study of blood T cell repertoires in COVID-19 (TCRdb year 2020). Looking at the study overall: Samples covering the acute and convalescent phases of COVID-19 were provided by collaborators in the United States, Italy and Spain. Where HLA class I and class II types were available, the types were taken from metadata supplied by the sample provider, not from assay-based typing. The samples were drawn from the first 160 participants of the ongoing ImmuneRACE study and from 1,200 or so subjects provided by 6 global collaborators. Subjects who had been exposed to COVID-19, were actively infected with it, or had recovered from it provided the deeply sampled blood TCRbeta repertoires that made up the dataset. A freely available public database, intended as a resource for researchers studying the immune response to SARS-CoV-2, is where the repertoires were released. A de-identified subject ID, COVID-19 status, age in years and sex were almost always included in the sample metadata. The prospective study material was composed of cDNA or gDNA derived from T cells, B-cell-depleted T cells, or PBMCs.

TCRbeta CDR3 regions were amplified from genomic DNA using the immunoSEQ Assay, a bias-controlled multiplex PCR. From the authors' description of their analysis: Within the assay, amplification of reference gene primers was used to estimate how many nucleated cells each sample contained. To quantify the absolute abundance of each unique TCRbeta CDR3 rearrangement, sequence reads were collapsed and filtered. For each sample, productive Simpson clonality was calculated as the square root of Simpson's diversity index over productive rearrangements. TCRdb holds this immuneACCESS table with in-frame rearrangements only. Some clones are missing; in checked studies, unresolved V genes explain under half, and the rest has no known cause. V and J calls and clone size are given by that table; D and trimming were obtained from the DNA. For this sample there are around 360,000 clones; over 75% appear just once. Of the sample, 10% is held by the ten largest clones.

As concerns this clone: This receptor's antigen is unknown. Per-base quality was not reported, and no clone a single base away is much larger than it.

In Seattle, one collaborating source enrolled patients while the infection was active and tracked those patients longitudinally over the course of disease. Each collaborating institution followed its own protocols to collect whole blood in K2EDTA tubes. For TCRbeta analysis, collaborators shipped samples as frozen whole blood, isolated PBMCs, or DNA extracted from either of those sample types. Sequences ENHRY (CDR1) and SYGVKD (CDR2) are obtained from the germline V gene. Relative to germline, V is missing 4 bases and J is missing 4 bases, with 13 bases of the junction outside any gene match. The CDR3 measures 18 amino acids from cysteine to phenylalanine. This entry keeps only the CDR3 DNA: 54 bases, framed from base 1. The study at large found these results: The amount of clinical and demographic metadata varied by source and participant and was provided uncurated.

The chain joins TRBV10-3 to TRBJ2-6; 7 central bases correspond to TRBD2. The sequenced sample was peripheral blood. The clonotype originates from a young woman with COVID-19, enrolled during active disease. The CDR3 protein: CAISGSSGLGSGANVLTF. The nucleotide sequence reads as follows: TGTGCCATCAGTGGTTCTAGCGGCCTCGGCTCCGGGGCCAACGTCCTGACTTTC.